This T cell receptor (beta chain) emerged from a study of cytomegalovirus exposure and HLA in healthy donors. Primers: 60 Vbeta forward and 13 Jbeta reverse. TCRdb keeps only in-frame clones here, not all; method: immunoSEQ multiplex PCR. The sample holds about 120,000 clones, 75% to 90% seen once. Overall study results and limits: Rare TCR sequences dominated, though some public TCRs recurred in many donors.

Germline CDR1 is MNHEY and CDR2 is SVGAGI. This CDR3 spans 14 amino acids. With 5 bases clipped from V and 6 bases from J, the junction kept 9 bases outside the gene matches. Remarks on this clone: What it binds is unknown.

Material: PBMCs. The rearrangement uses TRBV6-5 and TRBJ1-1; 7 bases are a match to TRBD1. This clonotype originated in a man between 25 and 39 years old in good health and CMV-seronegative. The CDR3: CASSDRELSAEAFF. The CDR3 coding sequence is TGTGCCAGCAGTGACAGGGAACTGTCAGCTGAAGCTTTCTTT.